Listed below are T cell receptor beta chains from one sample, sequenced in a study of blood T cell repertoires in COVID-19. Profiling relied on immunoSEQ multiplex PCR, and the TCRdb table lists in-frame clones only, not all of them. This repertoire shows 150,000 to 200,000 clones, roughly four fifths found once; its top ten account for 9.5% to 15%. The sample consisted of peripheral blood. The origin of the receptors is an elderly woman with COVID-19, enrolled during active disease. Both conserved end residues are part of each CDR3. D genes are given only for firm matches. Size values are once, few and many counts, or a class for expanded clones, and some rows have none.

CATRRQGQTGELFF | TGTGCCACCCGTAGACAGGGGCAAACCGGGGAGCTGTTTTTT | TRBD1 | TRBJ2-2 | . | TRBV15
CASSPGTGVGAFF | TGTGCCAGCAGCCCTGGGACAGGGGTTGGAGCTTTCTTT | TRBD1 | TRBJ1-1 | once | TRBV7-9
CASSPSLAGVVYNEQFF | TGTGCCAGCAGCCCTTCACTAGCGGGAGTAGTATACAATGAGCAGTTCTTC | TRBD2 | TRBJ2-1 | . | TRBV27
CASKGSGNSYNEQFF | TGTGCCAGCAAGGGTAGCGGGAACTCCTACAATGAGCAGTTCTTC | TRBD2 | TRBJ2-1 | . | TRBV5-4
CASSVDTTSDYGYTF | TGTGCCAGCAGCGTAGATACAACATCTGATTATGGCTACACCTTC | . | TRBJ1-2 | . | TRBV9
CASSLGTAAGNTIYF | TGTGCCAGCAGCTTGGGGACAGCTGCTGGAAACACCATATATTTT | . | TRBJ1-3 | . | TRBV5-4
CASSPTTTGNTGELFF | TGTGCCAGTAGTCCAACAACGACGGGGAACACCGGGGAGCTGTTTTTT | . | TRBJ2-2 | . | TRBV19
CASRRGRNEKLFF | TGCGCCAGCAGAAGGGGGCGGAATGAAAAACTGTTTTTT | TRBD1 | TRBJ1-4 | . | TRBV4-1
CAWTRNYGYTF | TGTGCCTGGACCCGTAACTATGGCTACACCTTC | . | TRBJ1-2 | . | TRBV30
CASSKTGDSPLHF | TGTGCCAGCAGTAAAACAGGGGATTCACCCCTCCACTTT | TRBD1 | TRBJ1-6 | . | TRBV6-5
CASSRGLAGGQETQYF | TGTGCCAGTAGTAGGGGACTAGCGGGGGGGCAGGAGACCCAGTACTTC | TRBD2 | TRBJ2-5 | . | TRBV19
CASSVSPENTEAFF | TGTGCCAGCAGCGTAAGCCCCGAGAACACTGAAGCTTTCTTT | . | TRBJ1-1 | few | TRBV9
CASSLESGNYGYTF | TGCGCCAGCAGCTTGGAATCGGGGAACTATGGCTACACCTTC | . | TRBJ1-2 | . | TRBV5-1
CASSRRSGRPTDTQYF | TGCGCCAGCAGCCGGCGTAGCGGGAGGCCCACAGATACGCAGTATTTT | TRBD2 | TRBJ2-3 | . | TRBV4-1
CASSLTGGLTEAFF | TGTGCCAGCAGTTTAACAGGGGGGCTGACTGAAGCTTTCTTT | TRBD1 | TRBJ1-1 | . | TRBV28
CASSYGQVSNTEAFF | TGTGCCAGCAGCTATGGACAGGTTTCGAACACTGAAGCTTTCTTT | TRBD1 | TRBJ1-1 | . | TRBV5-6
CASSRTGAVNEKLFF | TGTGCCAGCAGTAGGACAGGGGCAGTTAATGAAAAACTGTTTTTT | TRBD1 | TRBJ1-4 | . | TRBV6-5
CASSQDTGTGGKNTIYF | TGTGCCAGCAGCCAAGATACCGGGACAGGGGGCAAAAACACCATATATTTT | TRBD1 | TRBJ1-3 | once | TRBV14
CASSSRVGAGEQYF | TGTGCCAGCAGTAGTAGAGTTGGGGCTGGGGAGCAGTACTTC | . | TRBJ2-7 | . | TRBV28
CASSKVGGVKETQYF | TGTGCCAGCAGCAAAGTGGGGGGAGTTAAAGAGACCCAGTACTTC | . | TRBJ2-5 | . | TRBV21-1
CASSLGGPSNQPQHF | TGTGCCAGCAGCTTAGGAGGGCCAAGTAATCAGCCCCAGCATTTT | . | TRBJ1-5 | . | TRBV7-9
CASSLVGTSFSYNEQFF | TGCGCCAGCAGCTTGGTCGGGACTAGCTTCTCCTACAATGAGCAGTTCTTC | TRBD2 | TRBJ2-1 | . | TRBV5-1
CASSPDINYGYTF | TGTGCCAGCAGTCCGGACATCAACTATGGCTACACCTTC | . | TRBJ1-2 | . | TRBV6-5
CASSRGRDRTPDGYTF | TGTGCCAGCAGCCGAGGCCGGGACAGGACACCTGATGGCTACACCTTC | TRBD1 | TRBJ1-2 | once | TRBV4-2
CASSPGDRSSYEQYF | TGTGCCAGTAGTCCAGGGGACAGGAGCTCCTACGAGCAGTACTTC | TRBD1 | TRBJ2-7 | . | TRBV19
CASSIPGRVTEAFF | TGTGCCAGTAGTATCCCCGGGAGAGTCACTGAAGCTTTCTTT | . | TRBJ1-1 | . | TRBV19
CASSPKPGGGHTF | TGTGCCAGCAGCCCAAAGCCCGGGGGAGGACACACCTTC | . | TRBJ1-2 | . | TRBV5-4
CASRAGFDGNTIYF | TGTGCCAGTAGGGCAGGGTTCGACGGAAACACCATATATTTT | . | TRBJ1-3 | . | TRBV19
CASSPRTVLTGELFF | TGTGCCAGTAGTCCCCGGACAGTCCTCACCGGGGAGCTGTTTTTT | . | TRBJ2-2 | . | TRBV19
CASSYGTSGYEQYF | TGTGCCAGCAGTTACGGGACTAGCGGCTACGAGCAGTACTTC | TRBD2 | TRBJ2-7 | . | TRBV6-2/TRBV6-3
CASSQQPEGALSEAFF | TGTGCCAGCAGCCAACAACCAGAAGGGGCGCTCTCTGAAGCTTTCTTT | . | TRBJ1-1 | . | TRBV3-1/TRBV3-2
CASSGQGANSPLHF | TGTGCCAGCAGTGGCCAGGGGGCGAATTCACCCCTCCACTTT | TRBD1 | TRBJ1-6 | few | TRBV2
CAITWTGEGYGYTF | TGTGCCATCACATGGACAGGGGAGGGTTATGGCTACACCTTC | TRBD1 | TRBJ1-2 | . | TRBV10-3
CASSPGHSTDTQYF | TGTGCCAGCAGCCCTGGACACTCCACAGATACGCAGTATTTT | . | TRBJ2-3 | . | TRBV7-3
CASSLDPVPGELFF | TGTGCCAGCAGCTTAGATCCGGTCCCCGGTGAGCTGTTTTTT | . | TRBJ2-2 | . | TRBV7-6
CASSTIDRTYGYTF | TGTGCCAGTAGTACTATCGACAGGACCTATGGCTACACCTTC | . | TRBJ1-2 | . | TRBV19
CASSLFAGMAKNIQYF | TGTGCCAGCAGTTTATTTGCGGGAATGGCCAAAAACATTCAGTACTTC | . | TRBJ2-4 | few | TRBV27
CASMRLAAYNEQFF | TGTGCCAGCATGAGGCTAGCGGCCTACAATGAGCAGTTCTTC | TRBD2 | TRBJ2-1 | . | TRBV2
CASRAGGGYTF | TGTGCCAGCAGAGCCGGAGGCGGCTACACCTTC | . | TRBJ1-2 | . | TRBV2
CASSYSSPDYEQYF | TGTGCCAGCAGTTACTCCAGTCCAGACTACGAGCAGTACTTC | . | TRBJ2-7 | . | TRBV6-6